Below, 30 T cell receptor beta chains from the same sample are listed, as sequenced in a study of T cells in Graves' hyperthyroidism and ophthalmopathy. TCR beta CDR3 regions were amplified from RNA transcripts. A first-round RT-PCR of the TCR CDR3 used the HTBI primer set. Via MiXCR, TCRdb re-called the multiplex PCR reads, giving one row per CDR3 protein. The profile covers hundreds of thousands of distinct CDR3 sequences, with 15% to 20% appearing a single time and just under 45% taken by the ten largest. Sequencing was performed on blood. The receptors were sampled from a man aged 35 to 55 with Graves' hyperthyroidism.

The CDR3 here is CASSPTLPGREETQYF. DNA for the CDR3: TGCGCCAGCAGCCCCACCCTCCCAGGGAGGGAAGAGACCCAGTACTTC. The chain combines TRBV5-1 with TRBJ2-5; 7 bases are shared with TRBD2. Trimming removed 4 bases from V and 3 bases from J; junction bases left unmatched: 12. Germline V gene data show CDR1 as SGHRS and CDR2 as YFSETQ. The CDR3 is made up of 16 amino acids.

This clonotype was found a few times. This chain uses TRBV6-2 or TRBV6-3 with TRBJ2-6; no clear D. The ends were cut back, 2 bases at V and 0 bases at J, with 14 bases in the middle. The CDR3 loop spans 18 amino acids. Germline lookup yields CDR1 MNHEY and CDR2 SVGEGT. CDR3 in DNA: TGTGCCAGCAGTTACCCGTCGAAAGGGTACTCTGGGGCCAACGTCCTGACTTTC. Protein sequence: CASSYPSKGYSGANVLTF.

This clonotype was detected many times. V is TRBV20-1 and J is TRBJ2-1; 12 bases align to TRBD1. CDR3 length equals 16 residues. With V trimmed by 6 bases and J by 3 bases, 9 bases remained unmatched. CDR1 DFQATT and CDR2 SNEGSKA come from the germline V gene (reference sequence). CDR3 in DNA: TGCAGTGCGGAACCCGGGACAGGGGGCAGCTACAATGAGCAGTTCTTC. Translation: CSAEPGTGGSYNEQFF.

This clonotype was counted many times. The V gene is TRBV11-1, the J gene TRBJ1-6; D gene unclear. Looked up from germline, CDR1 is SGHAT and CDR2 is FQDESV (reference sequence). V was cut by 0 bases and J by 8 bases, with 5 bases left in between. The CDR3 spans 13 residues. The CDR3, as DNA: TGTGCCAGCAGCTTAGCGCGGGATTCACCCCTCCACTTT. This gives the protein CASSLARDSPLHF. The full variable domain, with the rest looked up from reference TRBV11-1 and TRBJ1-6, is EAEVAQSPRYKITEKSQAVAFWCDPISGHATLYWYRQILGQGPELLVQFQDESVVDDSQLPKDRFSAERLKGVDSTLKIQPAELGDSAMYLCASSLARDSPLHFGNGTRLTVT.

This clonotype has ten or more counts. V is TRBV28 and J is TRBJ1-6, with 7 bases identical to TRBD1. Germline-derived CDR1 and CDR2 are MDHEN and SYDVKM. V shed 6 bases, J shed 0 bases, and the junction held 5 bases outside the gene matches. The CDR3 has 16 amino acids. CDR3 DNA: TGTGCCAGCAGCCAGACAGGGAGCTCCTATAATTCACCCCTCCACTTT. This encodes CASSQTGSSYNSPLHF.

This clonotype was seen a handful of times. V is TRBV5-6 and J is TRBJ2-3; 7 bases agree with TRBD1. J lost 1 base, V lost 4 bases, and 3 bases had no gene match. The length of the CDR3 is 14 residues. Germline values: CDR1 SGHDT, CDR2 YYEEEE. The CDR3: CASSKGARTDTQYF. CDR3 nucleotide sequence: TGTGCCAGCAGCAAGGGGGCGCGCACAGATACGCAGTATTTT. The whole variable domain, filled in from reference TRBV5-6 and TRBJ2-3, reads DAGVTQSPTHLIKTRGQQVTLRCSPKSGHDTVSWYQQALGQGPQFIFQYYEEEERQRGNFPDRFSGHQFPNYSSELNVNALLLGDSALYLCASSKGARTDTQYFGPGTRLTVL.

The chain links TRBV11-2 to TRBJ1-3; D not certain. This CDR3 is 18 amino acids long. Per the germline V gene, CDR1 is SGHAT and CDR2 is FQNNGV. Trimming took 0 bases from V and 2 from J, leaving 17 bases between them. The CDR3 sequence: CASSLEWGWVRTGNTIYF. The CDR3 DNA reads as TGTGCCAGCAGCTTAGAATGGGGATGGGTCCGGACTGGAAACACCATATATTTT.

J is TRBJ2-5 and V is TRBV7-2; D tentatively reads TRBD1 or TRBD2 (5 bases each). The CDR3 runs to 16 residues. Germline CDR1 reads SGHTA; CDR2 reads FQGNSA. The ends were cut back, 6 bases at V and 4 bases at J, with 21 bases in the middle. CDR3 DNA sequence: TGTGCCAGCAGTCCATCATTTGGGGGATCGTCAGAGACCCAGTACTTC. Protein: CASSPSFGGSSETQYF.

The gene calls are TRBV5-1 and TRBJ2-3, with TRBD1 matching 8 bases. Germline CDR1 is SGHRS and CDR2 is YFSETQ. The CDR3 totals 16 residues. The junction had 5 bases not matched to a gene; V was cut back by 2 bases and J by 0 bases. CDR3 sequence: CASSFTGQGSTDTQYF. The CDR3 coding sequence is TGCGCCAGCAGCTTTACTGGACAGGGAAGCACAGATACGCAGTATTTT.

The V gene is TRBV29-1, the J gene TRBJ2-3, with D tentatively TRBD1 (5 bases). V lost 2 bases and J lost 3, with 9 bases in between. The CDR3 runs 13 residues. Germline lookup yields CDR1 SQVTM and CDR2 ANQGSEA. CDR3 in DNA: TGCAGCGTTGAACAGGGTCGGACAGATACGCAGTATTTT. It is translated as CSVEQGRTDTQYF.

In its sample, this clonotype was seen many times. The chain links TRBV7-2 to TRBJ2-3, with TRBD2 identical over 7 bases. The V gene end was trimmed by 1 base and the J gene end by 11 bases; junction bases not matched to a gene: 6. Germline V lookup: CDR1 SGHTA, CDR2 FQGNSA. This CDR3 is built from 13 residues. CDR3 nucleotides: TGTGCCAGCAGCTTAGATGCTTCGGGGGGGCAGTATTTT. Encoded protein: CASSLDASGGQYF.

V gene TRBV28 combines with J gene TRBJ1-5; 8 bases match TRBD1. The CDR3 extends over 16 amino acids. Germline V gives CDR1 MDHEN, CDR2 SYDVKM. The trim removed 8 bases at V and 0 bases at J, leaving 9 bases unmatched. CDR3 loop: CASRDRRLYSNQPQHF. DNA for the CDR3: TGTGCCAGCCGGGACAGGAGACTTTATAGCAATCAGCCCCAGCATTTT.

The chain employs TRBV14 and TRBJ2-2; no clear D. With 4 bases removed from V and 0 bases from J, the gap between germline ends came to 12 bases. Germline V gives CDR1 SGHDN, CDR2 FVKESK. CDR3 size: 16 residues. The CDR3 region has the DNA TGTGCCAGCAGCCCCCGGGTAGCCCCGAACACCGGGGAGCTGTTTTTT. It yields the protein CASSPRVAPNTGELFF.

The chain recombines TRBV24-1 with TRBJ1-2, with TRBD1 identical over 8 bases. Germline lookup yields CDR1 KGHDR and CDR2 SFDVKD. This CDR3 is 16 amino acids long. Germline trimming cut 3 bases from V and 4 bases from J; bases unmatched to any gene: 9. The CDR3 nucleotides are TGTGCCACCAGTGATCCAAGGACAGGGCGCGGCTATGGCTACACCTTC. Amino acid sequence: CATSDPRTGRGYGYTF.

The rearrangement links TRBV29-1 to TRBJ1-1; 7 bases line up with TRBD1. The J segment lost 0 bases and the V segment lost 3 bases, leaving 4 bases of the junction unmatched. This CDR3 region has 14 residues. The V gene's germline CDR1 is SQVTM and CDR2 ANQGSEA. CDR3 bases: TGCAGCGTTGACTACGGGACAGTGAACACTGAAGCTTTCTTT. Translated: CSVDYGTVNTEAFF.

This clonotype was observed many times. The chain uses TRBV7-2 and TRBJ1-3; 9 positions match TRBD1. Per the germline V gene, CDR1 is SGHTA and CDR2 is FQGNSA. The V segment lost 1 base and the J segment 9 bases; nucleotides outside the gene matches: 7. This CDR3 spans 15 amino acids. This CDR3 reads CASSLVGQGDLTIYF. The CDR3 DNA follows: TGTGCCAGCAGCTTAGTGGGACAGGGAGATCTCACCATATATTTT.

There are a few counts of this clonotype. The chain has TRBV19 and TRBJ1-5; D uncertain. The CDR3 has 15 amino acids. Germline assignment: CDR1 LNHDA and CDR2 SQIVND (reference sequence). The V end lost 3 bases, the J end lost 7 bases, and 16 bases lay between the germline ends. In DNA, the CDR3 is TGTGCCAGTAGTATCGCGAACGGGGTTGGACAGCCCCAGCATTTT. Translation gives CASSIANGVGQPQHF.

This clonotype was seen more than once but under ten times. The chain couples TRBV19 to TRBJ2-7; TRBD1 might be the D (6 bases). V lost 2 bases, J lost 2 bases, and 10 bases lay in between. Germline-derived CDR1 and CDR2 are LNHDA and SQIVND (reference sequence). The CDR3 spans 14 residues. The CDR3, as DNA: TGTGCCAGTAGTATAAGGGGACAAACCTACGAGCAGTACTTC. Translated, it gives CASSIRGQTYEQYF.

The sample holds a few counts of this clonotype. Lacking the conserved final phenylalanine or tryptophan, this CDR3 likely reflects a read error. The chain recombines TRBV5-1 with TRBJ1-6; D is possibly TRBD1 (6 bases). Germline CDR1 SGHRS, CDR2 YFSETQ. Trimming removed 1 base at V and 5 bases at J, with 22 bases between. The CDR3 sequence is 19 residues long. The CDR3 protein is CASSLRPGGQGLDNSPLHL. CDR3 in DNA: TGCGCCAGCAGCTTGAGACCCGGGGGGCAGGGTCTTGATAATTCACCCCTCCACCTT.

This clonotype was seen only a few times. The chain employs TRBV7-3 and TRBJ2-7, with 7 nucleotides matching TRBD2. The germline gives CDR1 SGHTA, CDR2 FQGTGA. This CDR3 is 13 amino acids long. The J segment lost 7 bases and the V segment lost 4 bases, leaving 7 bases of the junction unmatched. The CDR3 DNA sequence: TGTGCCAGCAGCTCAAAGCGGGGAGGAGAGCAGTACTTC. Translating gives CASSSKRGGEQYF.

This clonotype was seen at least ten times. The V and J genes are TRBV30 and TRBJ2-3; either TRBD1 or TRBD2 may supply D (5 bases each). The CDR3 contains 15 residues. In germline, CDR1 is GTSNPN, CDR2 SVGIG (reference sequence). V lost 2 bases and J 5 bases, leaving 17 bases between the germline ends. DNA for the CDR3: TGTGCCTGGAGTAGGGGCACTTCCGGGAAAGATACGCAGTATTTT. The encoded protein is CAWSRGTSGKDTQYF.

The rearrangement uses TRBV14 and TRBJ1-5; possibly TRBD1 for D (5 bases). This CDR3 contains 13 residues. CDR1 SGHDN and CDR2 FVKESK come from the germline V gene. V was trimmed by 3 bases and J by 9 bases, leaving 12 bases between them. The CDR3 region has the DNA TGTGCCAGCAGCCATCGGGGCGCGGGGCCCCAGCATTTT. It is translated as CASSHRGAGPQHF.

This clonotype came up many times. The V and J genes are TRBV7-2 and TRBJ2-5; tentative D call: TRBD1 (6 bases). CDR3 length: 14 residues. V lost 6 bases to trimming and J lost 4 bases, with 15 bases between them. Germline-derived CDR1 and CDR2 are SGHTA and FQGNSA. The CDR3 loop reads CASRRGTGSETQYF. CDR3 DNA: TGTGCCAGCAGACGAGGAACAGGGTCAGAGACCCAGTACTTC.

The rearrangement links TRBV10-3 to TRBJ2-5, with 8 bases lining up with TRBD2. The CDR3 loop spans 13 amino acids. Trimming removed 0 bases from V and 7 bases from J; junction bases left unmatched: 1. Germline CDR1 is ENHRY and CDR2 is SYGVKD. The CDR3 sequence is CAISESREGTQYF. CDR3 nucleotide sequence: TGTGCCATCAGTGAGTCCCGGGAGGGGACCCAGTACTTC.

The chain couples TRBV5-6 to TRBJ2-3; unclear D gene. Germline lookup yields CDR1 SGHDT and CDR2 YYEEEE. CDR3 length: 16 amino acids. The V gene lost 0 bases and the J gene lost 2 bases, with 13 bases spanning the gap. The CDR3 protein is CASSLGLHGHTDTQYF. The CDR3 DNA reads TGTGCCAGCAGCTTGGGACTTCACGGCCACACAGATACGCAGTATTTT.

This clonotype was counted at least ten times. The rearrangement links TRBV5-1 to TRBJ2-5; D might be TRBD2 (5 bases). V was shortened by 2 bases and J by 4 bases, with 6 bases between the two germline ends. CDR3 length: 12 residues. The germline V gene encodes CDR1 SGHRS and CDR2 YFSETQ. The CDR3 DNA reads TGCGCCAGCAGCTTCGGGGTAGAGACCCAGTACTTC. It codes for CASSFGVETQYF. The entire variable domain, with the rest obtained from reference TRBV5-1 and TRBJ2-5, is as follows: KAGVTQTPRYLIKTRGQQVTLSCSPISGHRSVSWYQQTPGQGLQFLFEYFSETQRNKGNFPGRFSGRQFSNSRSEMNVSTLELGDSALYLCASSFGVETQYFGPGTRLLVL.

The sample holds many counts of this clonotype. This sequence joins TRBV20-1 and TRBJ2-1; D might be TRBD1 (6 bases). CDR3 length: 15 amino acids. V was clipped by 6 bases and J by 0 bases, with 15 bases between them. Germline lookup yields CDR1 DFQATT and CDR2 SNEGSKA (reference sequence). CDR3 nucleotide sequence: TGCAGTGCAGTCGACAGGACCCGCTCCTACAATGAGCAGTTCTTC. This encodes CSAVDRTRSYNEQFF.

In its sample, this clonotype was seen many times. The chain joins TRBV2 to TRBJ2-7; 11 nucleotides align to TRBD2. The CDR3 covers 13 residues. The ends lost 6 bases at V and 6 bases at J; junction bases unmatched: 4. Per germline, CDR1 SNHLY and CDR2 FYNNEI. The CDR3: CASRSLAGGEQYF. The CDR3 coding sequence is TGTGCCAGCAGATCCCTAGCGGGGGGCGAGCAGTACTTC.

This clonotype was observed a few times. The chain has TRBV6-2 or TRBV6-3 and TRBJ2-7; tentative D call: TRBD2 (5 bases). The germline CDR1 and CDR2 sequences are MNHEY and SVGEGT. The V gene lost 2 bases and the J gene lost 7 bases, with 18 bases spanning the gap. This CDR3 spans 15 amino acids. The CDR3 region has the DNA TGTGCCAGCAGTTACATGGTTGCAGCGGCCGGGGAGCAGTACTTC. Residues: CASSYMVAAAGEQYF.

This clonotype was observed many times. The V call is TRBV28, the J call TRBJ2-1; D may be TRBD1 (6 bases). The ends were cut back, 3 bases at V and 0 bases at J, with 9 bases in the middle. This CDR3 comprises 15 residues. CDR1 MDHEN and CDR2 SYDVKM come from the germline V gene. The CDR3, as DNA: TGTGCCAGCAGTTTCAAGGACAGCTCCTACAATGAGCAGTTCTTC. As protein: CASSFKDSSYNEQFF.